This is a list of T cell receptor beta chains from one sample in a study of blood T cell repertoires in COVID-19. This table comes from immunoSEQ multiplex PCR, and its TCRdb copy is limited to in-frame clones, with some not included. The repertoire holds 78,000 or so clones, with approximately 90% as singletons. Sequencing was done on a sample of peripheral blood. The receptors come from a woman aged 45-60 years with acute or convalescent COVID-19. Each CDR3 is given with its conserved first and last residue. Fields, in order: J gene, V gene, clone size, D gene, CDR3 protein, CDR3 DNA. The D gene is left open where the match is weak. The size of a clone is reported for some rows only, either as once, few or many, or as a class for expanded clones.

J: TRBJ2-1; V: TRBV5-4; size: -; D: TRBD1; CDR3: CASSAPGQGANEQFF; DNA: TGTGCCAGCAGCGCACCGGGACAGGGGGCTAATGAGCAGTTCTTC
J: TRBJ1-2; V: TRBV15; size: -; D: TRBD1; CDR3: CATSDRQGFGYTF; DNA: TGTGCCACCAGCGATAGACAGGGTTTCGGCTACACCTTC
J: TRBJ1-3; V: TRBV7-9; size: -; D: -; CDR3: CASSFRTGNTIYF; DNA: TGTGCCAGCAGCTTCAGGACTGGAAACACCATATATTTT
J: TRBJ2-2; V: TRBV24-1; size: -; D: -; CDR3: CATSDFTGSGELFF; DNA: TGTGCCACCAGTGACTTCACAGGGTCCGGGGAGCTGTTTTTT
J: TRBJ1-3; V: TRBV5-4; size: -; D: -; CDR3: CASSLDIYSGNTIYF; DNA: TGTGCCAGCAGCTTGGATATCTACTCTGGAAACACCATATATTTT
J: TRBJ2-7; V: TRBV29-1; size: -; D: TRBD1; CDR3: CSVVYVGTGYEQYF; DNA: TGCAGCGTTGTTTATGTAGGGACAGGCTACGAGCAGTACTTC
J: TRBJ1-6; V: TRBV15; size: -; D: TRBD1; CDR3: CATSRDPGGNSPLHF; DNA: TGTGCCACCAGCAGAGATCCAGGGGGGAATTCACCCCTCCACTTT
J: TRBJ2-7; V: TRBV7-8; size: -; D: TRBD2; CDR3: CASSLEGTSGRVSYEQYF; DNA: TGTGCCAGCAGCTTAGAGGGGACTAGCGGGAGGGTGTCCTACGAGCAGTACTTC
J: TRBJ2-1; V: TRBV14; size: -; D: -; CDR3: CASSQGLSSGYNDEQFF; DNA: TGTGCCAGCAGCCAAGGATTGAGTTCGGGGTACAACGATGAGCAGTTCTTC
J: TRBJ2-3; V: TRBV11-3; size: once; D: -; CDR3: CASSLGGGTDTQYF; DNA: TGTGCCAGCAGCTTAGGAGGGGGAACAGATACGCAGTATTTT
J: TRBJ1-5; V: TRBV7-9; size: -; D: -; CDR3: CASSLDSQPQHF; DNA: TGTGCCAGCAGCTTAGACAGCCAGCCCCAGCATTTT
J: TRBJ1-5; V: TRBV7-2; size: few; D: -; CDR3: CASSPDRSNQPQHF; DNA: TGTGCCAGCAGCCCTGACAGATCCAATCAGCCCCAGCATTTT
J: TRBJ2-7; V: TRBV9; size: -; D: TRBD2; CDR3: CASSVVGGSSYEQYF; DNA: TGTGCCAGCAGCGTAGTGGGGGGGAGCTCCTACGAGCAGTACTTC
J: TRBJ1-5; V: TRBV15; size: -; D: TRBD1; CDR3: CATSSGGQANQPQHF; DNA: TGTGCCACCAGCAGCGGTGGACAGGCCAATCAGCCCCAGCATTTT
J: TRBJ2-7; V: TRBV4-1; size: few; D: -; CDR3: CASSQDLSGLGEQYF; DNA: TGCGCCAGCAGCCAAGATTTGAGCGGGTTAGGGGAGCAGTACTTC
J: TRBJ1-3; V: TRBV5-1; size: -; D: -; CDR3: CASSLGGSPSSGNTIYF; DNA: TGCGCCAGCAGCTTGGGAGGCAGTCCCAGCTCTGGAAACACCATATATTTT
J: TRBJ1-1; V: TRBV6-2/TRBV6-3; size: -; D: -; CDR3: CASSPEPRGTEAFF; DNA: TGTGCCAGCAGTCCCGAGCCCCGAGGGACTGAAGCTTTCTTT
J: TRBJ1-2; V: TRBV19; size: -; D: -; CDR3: CASRPPGAHGYTF; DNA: TGTGCCAGTAGGCCGCCAGGGGCTCATGGCTACACCTTC
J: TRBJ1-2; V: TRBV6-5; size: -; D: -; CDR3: CASSYSSRSPGGYTF; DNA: TGTGCCAGCAGTTACTCGAGCCGGTCCCCGGGGGGCTACACCTTC
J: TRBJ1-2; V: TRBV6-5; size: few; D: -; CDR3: CATGAGVTHNYGYTF; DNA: TGTGCCACCGGCGCAGGGGTCACCCATAACTATGGCTACACCTTC
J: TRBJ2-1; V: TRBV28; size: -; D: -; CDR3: CASSLLYNEQFF; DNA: TGTGCCAGCAGTCTTCTATACAATGAGCAGTTCTTC
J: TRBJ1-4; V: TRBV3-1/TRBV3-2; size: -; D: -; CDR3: CASSQDIRDGGNEKLFF; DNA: TGTGCCAGCAGCCAAGATATACGGGACGGGGGGAATGAAAAACTGTTTTTT
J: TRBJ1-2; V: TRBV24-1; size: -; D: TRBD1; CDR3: CATVLGTGTWYGYTF; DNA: TGTGCCACCGTGTTAGGGACAGGGACTTGGTATGGCTACACCTTC
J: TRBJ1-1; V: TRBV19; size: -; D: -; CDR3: CASSPGGRVGTEAFF; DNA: TGTGCCAGTAGTCCTGGGGGCAGGGTTGGGACTGAAGCTTTCTTT
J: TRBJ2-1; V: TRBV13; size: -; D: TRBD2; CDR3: CASSRSSGGVNEQFF; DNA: TGTGCCAGCAGCCGGAGTAGCGGGGGGGTTAATGAGCAGTTCTTC
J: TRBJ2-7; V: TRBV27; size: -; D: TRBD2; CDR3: CASSQGSGTNYEQYF; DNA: TGTGCCAGCAGTCAAGGCTCCGGGACTAACTACGAGCAGTACTTC
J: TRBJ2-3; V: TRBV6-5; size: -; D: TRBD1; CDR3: CASTQGAWVTDTQYF; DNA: TGTGCCAGCACCCAGGGGGCTTGGGTAACAGATACGCAGTATTTT
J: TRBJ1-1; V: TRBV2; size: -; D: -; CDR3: CASSAGNTEAFF; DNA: TGTGCCAGCAGTGCAGGGAACACTGAAGCTTTCTTT
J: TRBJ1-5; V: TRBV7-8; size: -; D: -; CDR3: CASSSGFNSNQPQHF; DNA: TGTGCCAGCAGCTCAGGGTTTAATAGCAATCAGCCCCAGCATTTT
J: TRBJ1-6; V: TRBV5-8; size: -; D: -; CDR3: CASSLISTSPLHF; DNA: TGTGCCAGCAGCTTGATTAGCACTTCACCCCTCCACTTT
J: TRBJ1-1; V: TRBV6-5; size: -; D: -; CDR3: CASSYTTGLTEAFF; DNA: TGTGCCAGCAGTTATACCACAGGGCTCACTGAAGCTTTCTTT
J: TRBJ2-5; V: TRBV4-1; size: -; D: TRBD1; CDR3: CASRPGTAVQETQYF; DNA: TGCGCCAGCAGACCTGGGACAGCCGTTCAAGAGACCCAGTACTTC
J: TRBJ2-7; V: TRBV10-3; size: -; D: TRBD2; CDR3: CAIRASGGDYEQYF; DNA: TGTGCCATCAGGGCTAGCGGGGGGGACTACGAGCAGTACTTC
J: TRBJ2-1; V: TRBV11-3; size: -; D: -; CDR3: CASSLGEVGGRSEQFF; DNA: TGTGCCAGCAGCTTAGGAGAGGTGGGAGGAAGGTCTGAGCAGTTCTTC
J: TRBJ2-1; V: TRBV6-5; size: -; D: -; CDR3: CASSYTGEEQFF; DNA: TGTGCCAGCAGTTACACGGGAGAGGAGCAGTTCTTC
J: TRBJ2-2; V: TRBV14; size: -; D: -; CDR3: CASSSGQETAGELFF; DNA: TGTGCCAGCAGCTCAGGGCAGGAGACAGCCGGGGAGCTGTTTTTT
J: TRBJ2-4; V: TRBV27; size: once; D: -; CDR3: CASSSPPVNIQYF; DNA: TGTGCCAGCAGCTCCCCCCCGGTGAACATTCAGTACTTC
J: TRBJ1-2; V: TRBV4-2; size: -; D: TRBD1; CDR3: CASRTGIGYTF; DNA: TGTGCCAGCAGGACAGGGATAGGCTACACCTTC
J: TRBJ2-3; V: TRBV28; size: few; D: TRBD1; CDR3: CASSFDRAFTDTQYF; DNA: TGTGCCAGCAGTTTCGACAGGGCCTTCACAGATACGCAGTATTTT
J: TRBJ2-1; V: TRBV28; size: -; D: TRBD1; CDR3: CASSLNRGGGRIEQFF; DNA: TGTGCCAGCAGTCTAAACAGGGGCGGAGGTCGAATTGAGCAGTTCTTC
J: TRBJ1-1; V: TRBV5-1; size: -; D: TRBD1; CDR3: CASSPNDRAFTTEAFF; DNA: TGCGCCAGCAGCCCCAATGACAGGGCGTTTACCACTGAAGCTTTCTTT
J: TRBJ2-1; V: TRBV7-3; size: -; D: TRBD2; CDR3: CASSQTSGSSSYNEQFF; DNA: TGTGCCAGCAGCCAGACTAGCGGGTCAAGCTCCTACAATGAGCAGTTCTTC
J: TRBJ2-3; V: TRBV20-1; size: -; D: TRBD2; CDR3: CSASLRLAGDSDTQYF; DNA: TGCAGTGCTAGTCTACGACTAGCGGGAGATTCAGATACGCAGTATTTT
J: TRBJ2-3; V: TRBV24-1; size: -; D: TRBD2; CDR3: CATSEQTSFFADTQYF; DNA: TGTGCCACCAGTGAGCAGACTAGCTTTTTCGCAGATACGCAGTATTTT
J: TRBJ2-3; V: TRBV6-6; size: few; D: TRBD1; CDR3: CASSLDRGTDTQYF; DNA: TGTGCCAGCAGTTTGGACAGGGGCACAGATACGCAGTATTTT
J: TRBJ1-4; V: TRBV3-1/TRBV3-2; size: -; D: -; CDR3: CASSYMRGEKLFF; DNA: TGTGCCAGCAGCTATATGCGGGGTGAAAAACTGTTTTTT
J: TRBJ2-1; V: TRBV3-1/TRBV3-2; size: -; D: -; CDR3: CASSPRINEQFF; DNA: TGTGCCAGCAGCCCCAGGATCAATGAGCAGTTCTTC
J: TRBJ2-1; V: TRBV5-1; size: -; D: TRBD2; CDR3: CASSLATSGGNEQFF; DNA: TGCGCCAGCAGCTTGGCGACTAGCGGCGGCAATGAGCAGTTCTTC
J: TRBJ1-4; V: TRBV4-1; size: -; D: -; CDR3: CASSLQTAVTNEKLFF; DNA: TGCGCCAGCAGCCTACAGACGGCCGTAACTAATGAAAAACTGTTTTTT
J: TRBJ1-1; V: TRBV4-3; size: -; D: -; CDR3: CASSQDLQGNTEAFF; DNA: TGCGCCAGCAGCCAAGATCTACAGGGGAACACTGAAGCTTTCTTT
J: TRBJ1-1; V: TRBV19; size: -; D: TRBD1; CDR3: CASSSPGQGGGTEAFF; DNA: TGTGCCAGTAGTTCACCCGGACAGGGGGGAGGCACTGAAGCTTTCTTT
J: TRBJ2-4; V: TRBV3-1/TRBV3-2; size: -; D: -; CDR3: CASSGPDRDYAKNIQYF; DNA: TGTGCCAGCAGTGGACCGGACAGGGACTACGCCAAAAACATTCAGTACTTC